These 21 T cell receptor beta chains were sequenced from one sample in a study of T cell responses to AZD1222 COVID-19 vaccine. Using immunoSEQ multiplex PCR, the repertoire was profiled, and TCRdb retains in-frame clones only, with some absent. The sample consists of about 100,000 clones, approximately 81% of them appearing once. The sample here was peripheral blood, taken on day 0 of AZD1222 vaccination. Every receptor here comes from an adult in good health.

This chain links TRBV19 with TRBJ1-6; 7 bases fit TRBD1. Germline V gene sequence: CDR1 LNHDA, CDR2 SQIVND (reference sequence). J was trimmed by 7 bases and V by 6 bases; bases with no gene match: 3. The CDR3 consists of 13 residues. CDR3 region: CASSGTVNSPLHF. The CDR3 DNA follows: TGTGCCAGTAGCGGGACAGTAAATTCACCCCTCCACTTT. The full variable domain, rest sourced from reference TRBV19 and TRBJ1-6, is DGGITQSPKYLFRKEGQNVTLSCEQNLNHDAMYWYRQDPGQGLRLIYYSQIVNDFQKGDIAEGYSVSREKKESFPLTVTSAQKNPTAFYLCASSGTVNSPLHFGNGTRLTVT.

CDR3 loop: CASSLGQGAWELFF. The CDR3 nucleotides read TGTGCCAGCAGCTTAGGGCAGGGGGCATGGGAACTGTTTTTT. The chain carries TRBV7-2 and TRBJ1-4; 8 nucleotides align to TRBD1. Trimming cost V 1 base and J 12 bases; bases outside gene matches: 7. The CDR3 sequence is 14 residues long. Germline CDR1 and CDR2: SGHTA and FQGNSA.

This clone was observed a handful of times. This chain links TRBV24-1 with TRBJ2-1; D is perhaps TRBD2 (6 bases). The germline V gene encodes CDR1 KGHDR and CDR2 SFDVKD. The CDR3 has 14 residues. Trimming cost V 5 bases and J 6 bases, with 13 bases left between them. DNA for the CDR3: TGTGCCACCAGTGCCCCGGGAGTTGTCAATGAGCAGTTCTTC. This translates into CATSAPGVVNEQFF.

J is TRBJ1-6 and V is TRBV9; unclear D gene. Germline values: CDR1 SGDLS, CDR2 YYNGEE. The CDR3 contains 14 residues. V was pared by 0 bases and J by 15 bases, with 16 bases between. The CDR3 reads CASSVGLQPPVLHF. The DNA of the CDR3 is TGTGCCAGCAGCGTAGGGTTGCAGCCTCCGGTCCTCCACTTT.

CDR3 bases: TGCGCCAGCAGCCAAGAGATAACGAGGAGCAATCAGCCCCAGCATTTT. Protein: CASSQEITRSNQPQHF. The J gene is TRBJ1-5, the V gene TRBV4-3; no definite D call. With 0 bases removed from V and 1 base from J, the gap between germline ends came to 10 bases. Germline V lookup: CDR1 LGHNA, CDR2 YSLEER. The CDR3 extends over 16 amino acids.

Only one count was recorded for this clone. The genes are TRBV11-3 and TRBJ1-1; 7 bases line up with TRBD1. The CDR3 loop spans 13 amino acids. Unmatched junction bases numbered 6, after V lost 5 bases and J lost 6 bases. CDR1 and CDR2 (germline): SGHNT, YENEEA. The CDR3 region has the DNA TGTGCCAGCAGCCCGGGACAGCACGCTGAAGCTTTCTTT. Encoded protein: CASSPGQHAEAFF.

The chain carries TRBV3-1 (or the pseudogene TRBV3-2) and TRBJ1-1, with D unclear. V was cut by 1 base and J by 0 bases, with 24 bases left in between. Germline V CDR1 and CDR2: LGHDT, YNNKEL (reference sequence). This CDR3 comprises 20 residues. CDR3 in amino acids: CASSQGREVWRAKMNTEAFF. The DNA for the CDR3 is TGTGCCAGCAGCCAAGGCCGGGAGGTTTGGAGGGCTAAAATGAACACTGAAGCTTTCTTT.

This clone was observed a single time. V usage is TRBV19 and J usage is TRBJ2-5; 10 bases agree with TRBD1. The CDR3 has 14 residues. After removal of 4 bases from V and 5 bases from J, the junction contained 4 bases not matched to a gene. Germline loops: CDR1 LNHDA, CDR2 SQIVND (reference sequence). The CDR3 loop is CASSRQGAGETQYF. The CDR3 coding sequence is TGTGCCAGTAGTAGACAGGGGGCAGGGGAGACCCAGTACTTC.

CDR3 sequence: CASSYNRGGGNTIYF. CDR3 DNA: TGCGCCAGCAGCTACAACAGGGGCGGTGGAAACACCATATATTTT. J is TRBJ1-3 and V is TRBV5-1; 7 nucleotides align to TRBD1. Germline values: CDR1 SGHRS, CDR2 YFSETQ. V shed 3 bases and J 3 bases; nucleotides not matched to a gene: 6. CDR3 length equals 15 residues. Full variable domain (rest looked up from reference TRBV5-1 and TRBJ1-3): KAGVTQTPRYLIKTRGQQVTLSCSPISGHRSVSWYQQTPGQGLQFLFEYFSETQRNKGNFPGRFSGRQFSNSRSEMNVSTLELGDSALYLCASSYNRGGGNTIYFGEGSWLTVV.

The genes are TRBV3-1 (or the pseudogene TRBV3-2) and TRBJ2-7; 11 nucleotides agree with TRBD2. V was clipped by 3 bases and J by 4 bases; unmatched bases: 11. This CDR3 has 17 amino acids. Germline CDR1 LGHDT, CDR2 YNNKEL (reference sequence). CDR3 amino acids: CASSHNLRGTSGYEQYF. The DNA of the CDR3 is TGTGCCAGCAGCCACAATCTACGCGGGACTAGCGGATACGAGCAGTACTTC.

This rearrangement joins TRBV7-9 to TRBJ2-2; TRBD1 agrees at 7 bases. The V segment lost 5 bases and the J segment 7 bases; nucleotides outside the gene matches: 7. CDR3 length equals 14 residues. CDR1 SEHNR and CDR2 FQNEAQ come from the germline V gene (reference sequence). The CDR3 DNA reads TGTGCCAGCAGCCCCACTAGGGGGCGCGGGGAGCTGTTTTTT. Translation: CASSPTRGRGELFF.

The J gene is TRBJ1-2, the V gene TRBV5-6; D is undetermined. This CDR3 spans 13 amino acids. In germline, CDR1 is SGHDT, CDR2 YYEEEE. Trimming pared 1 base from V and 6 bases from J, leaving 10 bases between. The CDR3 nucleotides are TGTGCCAGCAGCTTGCCCGGGAGGGATGGCTACACCTTC. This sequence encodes CASSLPGRDGYTF.

CDR3 amino acids: CASTSTGTGKGSEAFF. The CDR3 DNA reads as TGTGCCAGCACCTCTACCGGAACAGGGAAGGGGTCTGAAGCTTTCTTT. The genes are TRBV7-2 and TRBJ1-1, with D possibly TRBD1 on 6 matching bases. V was trimmed by 7 bases and J by 6 bases, leaving 24 bases between them. CDR3 size: 16 residues. The V gene's germline CDR1 is SGHTA and CDR2 FQGNSA.

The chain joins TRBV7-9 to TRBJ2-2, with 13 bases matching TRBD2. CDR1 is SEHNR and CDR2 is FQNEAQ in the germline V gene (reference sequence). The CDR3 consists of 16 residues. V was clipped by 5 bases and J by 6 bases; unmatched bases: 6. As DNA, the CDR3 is TGTGCCAGCAGCCCCTTGGGACTAGCGGGATCCGGGGAGCTGTTTTTT. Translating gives CASSPLGLAGSGELFF.

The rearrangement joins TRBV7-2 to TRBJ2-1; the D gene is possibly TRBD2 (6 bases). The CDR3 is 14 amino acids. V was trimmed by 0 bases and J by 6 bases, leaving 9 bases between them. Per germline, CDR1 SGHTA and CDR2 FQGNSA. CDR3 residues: CASSLAGSGNEQFF. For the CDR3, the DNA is TGTGCCAGCAGCTTAGCCGGGAGCGGCAATGAGCAGTTCTTC.

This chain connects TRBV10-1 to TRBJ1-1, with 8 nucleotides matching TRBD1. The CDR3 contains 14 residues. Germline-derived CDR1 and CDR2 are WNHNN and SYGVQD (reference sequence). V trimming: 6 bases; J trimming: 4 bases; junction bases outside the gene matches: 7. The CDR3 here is CASRAGTGSTEAFF. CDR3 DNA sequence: TGCGCCAGCAGAGCCGGGACAGGATCCACTGAAGCTTTCTTT.

The CDR3 DNA is TGTGCCAGCAGTTTCCCTGGGAGCGCTAACTATGGCTACACCTTC. Its protein product is CASSFPGSANYGYTF. V gene TRBV6-2 or TRBV6-3 combines with J gene TRBJ1-2; D is uncertain. From germline, CDR1 is MNHEY and CDR2 SVGEGT. The CDR3 length is 15 residues. V was clipped by 4 bases and J by 0 bases, with 12 bases between them.

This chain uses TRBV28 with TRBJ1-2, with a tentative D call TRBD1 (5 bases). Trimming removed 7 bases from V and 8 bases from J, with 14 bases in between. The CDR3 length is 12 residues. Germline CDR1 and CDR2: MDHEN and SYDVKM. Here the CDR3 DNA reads TGTGCCAGCACCCGGGCCTGGGGGGGCTACACCTTC. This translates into CASTRAWGGYTF.

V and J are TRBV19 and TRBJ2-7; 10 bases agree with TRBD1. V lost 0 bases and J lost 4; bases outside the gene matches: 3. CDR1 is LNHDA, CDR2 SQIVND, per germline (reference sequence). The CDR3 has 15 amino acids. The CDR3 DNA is TGTGCCAGTAGTATAGATGGGACAGGGGTTTACGAGCAGTACGTC. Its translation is CASSIDGTGVYEQYV.

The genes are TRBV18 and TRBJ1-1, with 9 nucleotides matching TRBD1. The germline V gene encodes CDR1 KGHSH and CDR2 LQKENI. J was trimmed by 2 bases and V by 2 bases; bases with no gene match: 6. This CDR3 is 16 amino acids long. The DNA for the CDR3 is TGTGCCAGCTCACCATCATCGACAGGGGGAAACACTGAAGCTTTCTTT. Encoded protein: CASSPSSTGGNTEAFF. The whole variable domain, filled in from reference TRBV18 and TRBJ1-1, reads NAGVMQNPRHLVRRRGQEARLRCSPMKGHSHVYWYRQLPEEGLKFMVYLQKENIIDESGMPKERFSAEFPKEGPSILRIQQVVRGDSAAYFCASSPSSTGGNTEAFFGQGTRLTVV.

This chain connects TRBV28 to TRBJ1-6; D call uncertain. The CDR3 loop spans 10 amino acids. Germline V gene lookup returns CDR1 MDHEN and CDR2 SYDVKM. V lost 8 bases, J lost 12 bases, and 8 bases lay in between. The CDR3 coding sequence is TGTGCCAGCGGAATCCGACCCCTCCACTTT. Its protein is CASGIRPLHF.